The sequence of this T cell receptor beta chain was determined in a study of cytomegalovirus exposure and HLA in healthy donors. About this clone: No antigen is known for it.

The PCR used 60 Vbeta and 13 Jbeta primers. Repertoires were generated with immunoSEQ multiplex PCR, while TCRdb's copy carries only in-frame clones and drops some. The table has about 130,000 clones, around four fifths seen once. The CDR3 totals 16 residues. Trimming cost V 4 bases and J 2 bases; bases outside gene matches: 6. Germline V gives CDR1 MRHNA, CDR2 SNTAGT. Study observations and caveats: For most TCR beta V segments, an earlier analysis put the productive rate at about 90% or about 30% of the time.

The chain carries TRBV6-4 and TRBJ2-2, with 8 bases fitting TRBD2. The TCR comes from a man between 18 and 35 years old in good health and CMV-seropositive. Specimen: PBMCs. DNA for the CDR3: TGTGCCAGCAGTGCGGGGGTAGCGGGAAACACCGGGGAGCTGTTTTTT. It translates to CASSAGVAGNTGELFF.